Listed below are T cell receptor beta chains from one sample, sequenced in a study of blood T cell repertoires in COVID-19. The protocol was immunoSEQ multiplex PCR, while the TCRdb copy is restricted to in-frame clones and leaves out a portion. The table shows hundreds of thousands of clones, with about 80% occurring only once. The sample comprised PBMCs or T cells enriched from blood (not recorded which). Receptors were obtained from a woman in her forties or fifties who had been exposed to COVID-19. The CDR3 runs from the conserved cysteine through the conserved F or W. The D gene is left open where the match is weak. Clone size is stated in some rows and not others, as once, few, many or a class when expanded.

TRBJ2-1 | NA | TRBV20-1 | TRBD1 | CSASGRTGYNEQFF | TGCAGTGCTAGTGGACGGACAGGATACAATGAGCAGTTCTTC
TRBJ1-3 | NA | TRBV12-3/TRBV12-4 | NA | CASSFPSNTIYF | TGTGCCAGCAGTTTTCCGTCCAACACCATATATTTT
TRBJ1-5 | NA | TRBV6-1 | NA | CASSERGGWSNQPQHF | TGTGCCAGCAGTGAGAGAGGAGGGTGGAGCAATCAGCCCCAGCATTTT
TRBJ1-1 | NA | TRBV28 | NA | CASRSWGQGLSGTEAFF | TGTGCCAGCAGGTCTTGGGGGCAGGGCCTCTCCGGAACTGAAGCTTTCTTT
TRBJ2-3 | NA | TRBV12-3/TRBV12-4 | NA | CASRRGTDTQYF | TGTGCCAGCAGGCGGGGCACAGATACGCAGTATTTT
TRBJ1-6 | many | TRBV30 | TRBD1 | CAWSGDRRSPLHF | TGTGCCTGGAGTGGGGACAGACGTTCACCCCTCCACTTT
TRBJ1-1 | NA | TRBV29-1 | TRBD1 | CSVDRGHLNTEAFF | TGCAGCGTTGATAGGGGGCATCTGAACACTGAAGCTTTCTTT
TRBJ1-2 | NA | TRBV19 | TRBD1 | CASSPGWDRERNGYTF | TGTGCCAGTAGTCCCGGCTGGGACAGGGAAAGAAATGGCTACACCTTC
TRBJ1-1 | NA | TRBV4-1 | NA | CASSQLLAAVEAFF | TGCGCCAGCAGCCAACTTTTAGCGGCAGTTGAAGCTTTCTTT
TRBJ1-5 | once | TRBV21-1 | NA | CASSKGVKLFSPGDQPQHF | TGTGCCAGCAGCAAAGGGGTCAAACTCTTTTCCCCCGGAGATCAGCCCCAGCATTTT
TRBJ1-5 | NA | TRBV5-5 | TRBD1 | CASSSQGFGNQPQHF | TGTGCCAGCAGCTCACAGGGGTTCGGCAATCAGCCCCAGCATTTT
TRBJ2-1 | NA | TRBV10-3 | TRBD1 | CAISGGGTGYNEQFF | TGTGCCATCAGTGGGGGTGGGACAGGGTACAATGAGCAGTTCTTC
TRBJ1-3 | NA | TRBV4-1 | NA | CASSQDSEPSGNTIYF | TGCGCCAGCAGCCAAGATAGCGAACCCTCTGGAAACACCATATATTTT
TRBJ1-2 | NA | TRBV19 | TRBD1 | CASRIFLSGTAASGYTF | TGTGCCAGTAGAATCTTTTTGTCCGGGACAGCGGCAAGTGGCTACACCTTC
TRBJ1-1 | NA | TRBV6-2/TRBV6-3 | TRBD1 | CASSTWRGLNTEAFF | TGTGCCAGCAGTACGTGGAGGGGGCTGAACACTGAAGCTTTCTTT
TRBJ2-7 | NA | TRBV10-3 | NA | CAISEEVRSYEQYF | TGTGCCATCAGTGAGGAGGTTCGCTCCTACGAGCAGTACTTC
TRBJ2-2 | NA | TRBV10-3 | NA | CAITKGGFKPGGGLNTGELFF | TGTGCCATCACCAAAGGGGGATTCAAACCTGGCGGGGGCCTGAACACCGGGGAGCTGTTTTTT
TRBJ2-5 | NA | TRBV7-9 | TRBD2 | CASSLALSGGASETQYF | TGTGCCAGCAGCTTAGCTCTCAGCGGGGGGGCAAGCGAGACCCAGTACTTC